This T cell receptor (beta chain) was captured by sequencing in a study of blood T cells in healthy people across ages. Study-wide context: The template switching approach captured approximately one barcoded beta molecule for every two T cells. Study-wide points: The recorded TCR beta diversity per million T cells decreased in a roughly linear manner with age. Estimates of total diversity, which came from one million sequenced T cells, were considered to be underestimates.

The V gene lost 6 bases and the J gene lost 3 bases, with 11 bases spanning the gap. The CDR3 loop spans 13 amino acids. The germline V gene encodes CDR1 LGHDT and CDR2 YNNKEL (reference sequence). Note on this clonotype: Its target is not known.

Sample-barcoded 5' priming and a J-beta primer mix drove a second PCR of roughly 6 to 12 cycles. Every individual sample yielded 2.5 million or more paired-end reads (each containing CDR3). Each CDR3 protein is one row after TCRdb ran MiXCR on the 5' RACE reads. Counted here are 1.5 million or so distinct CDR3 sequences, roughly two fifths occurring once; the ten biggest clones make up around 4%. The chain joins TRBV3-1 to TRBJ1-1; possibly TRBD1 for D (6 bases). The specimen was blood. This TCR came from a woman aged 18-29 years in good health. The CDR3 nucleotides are TGTGCCAGCAGGAATGCAGGGGACACTGAAGCTTTCTTT. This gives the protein CASRNAGDTEAFF.